The 9 T cell receptor beta chains presented below share a single source sample, sequenced in a study of cytomegalovirus exposure and HLA in healthy donors. Only in-frame clones appear in the TCRdb table, and some are missing; sequencing was by immunoSEQ multiplex PCR. Of about 240,000 clones in the sample, about 86% are singletons; the top ten hold 2.6%. Sequencing input: PBMCs. Source of these receptors: a man between 18 and 29 years old in good health and CMV-seronegative.

The rearrangement links TRBV19 to TRBJ1-5; 7 positions match TRBD1. Germline CDR1 is LNHDA and CDR2 is SQIVND (reference sequence). CDR3 size: 15 residues. Trimming cost V 6 bases and J 4 bases; bases outside gene matches: 9. The CDR3: CASRIAGQSNQPQHF. As DNA, the CDR3 is TGTGCCAGTAGAATCGCGGGACAGAGTAATCAGCCCCAGCATTTT.

The chain has TRBV20-1 and TRBJ1-2; D is undetermined. V was pared by 5 bases and J by 6 bases, with 10 bases between. There are 11 residues in the CDR3. Germline CDR1 and CDR2: DFQATT and SNEGSKA (reference sequence). The CDR3 DNA is TGCAGTGCTCCGAGGGAGGATGGCTACACCTTC. This translates into CSAPREDGYTF.

This clone was picked up one time. The chain recombines TRBV28 with TRBJ1-5, with D tentatively TRBD1 (6 bases). CDR3 length: 15 residues. Per germline, CDR1 MDHEN and CDR2 SYDVKM. Trimming took 7 bases from V and 7 from J, leaving 20 bases between them. CDR3 sequence reads: CASIEREQGGQPQHF. The CDR3 bases are TGTGCCAGCATCGAAAGGGAACAGGGCGGCCAGCCCCAGCATTTT.

The genes are TRBV2 and TRBJ1-4; 9 nucleotides agree with TRBD1. The CDR3 extends over 16 amino acids. The V and J ends lost 5 bases and 4 bases, in that order; junction bases with no gene match: 8. Germline assignment: CDR1 SNHLY and CDR2 FYNNEI. The CDR3 reads CASSYPGTGNNEKLFF. The CDR3, as DNA: TGTGCCAGCAGTTATCCCGGGACAGGGAATAATGAAAAACTGTTTTTT.

V and J are TRBV11-2 and TRBJ2-7; TRBD1 agrees at 11 bases. Germline-derived CDR1 and CDR2 are SGHAT and FQNNGV. V was pared by 6 bases and J by 3 bases, with 4 bases of the junction left unmatched. The CDR3 covers 14 residues. CDR3 nucleotide sequence: TGTGCCAGCAGATCCGGGACAGGGGGCTACGAGCAGTACTTC. It yields the protein CASRSGTGGYEQYF.

The J gene is TRBJ1-6, the V gene TRBV5-5, with TRBD1 matching 10 bases. The germline CDR1 and CDR2 sequences are SGHKS and YYEKEE (reference sequence). CDR3 length equals 15 residues. V lost 3 bases and J lost 5; bases outside the gene matches: 2. This CDR3 reads CASSSGTGDNSPLHF. The CDR3 bases are TGTGCCAGCAGCTCCGGGACAGGGGATAATTCACCCCTCCACTTT.

This rearrangement joins TRBV4-1 to TRBJ2-1; tentative D call: TRBD1 (5 bases). V gave up 5 bases and J gave up 5 bases, with 10 bases separating them. Germline values: CDR1 MGHRA, CDR2 YSYEKL. The CDR3 extends over 13 amino acids. In DNA form, the CDR3 reads TGCGCCAGCAGCGACAGACGGAACAATGAGCAGTTCTTC. Protein sequence: CASSDRRNNEQFF.

This clone was found a few times. The chain carries TRBV7-3 and TRBJ2-7, with 8 bases fitting TRBD2. With V trimmed by 5 bases and J by 6 bases, 12 bases remained unmatched. This CDR3 has 15 amino acids. The germline gives CDR1 SGHTA, CDR2 FQGTGA. The CDR3 DNA reads TGTGCCAGCAGCCCCAGCGGGAGTCCTTCGGTCGAGCAGTACTTC. Translating gives CASSPSGSPSVEQYF.

The J gene is TRBJ1-1, the V gene TRBV9, with D possibly being TRBD1 (5 bases). The CDR3 totals 13 residues. Germline CDR1 and CDR2: SGDLS and YYNGEE. The V end was cut by 2 bases, the J end by 3 bases, with 8 bases between. The CDR3 sequence: CASSVVGDTEAFF. The CDR3 DNA reads TGTGCCAGCAGCGTTGTAGGGGACACTGAAGCTTTCTTT.